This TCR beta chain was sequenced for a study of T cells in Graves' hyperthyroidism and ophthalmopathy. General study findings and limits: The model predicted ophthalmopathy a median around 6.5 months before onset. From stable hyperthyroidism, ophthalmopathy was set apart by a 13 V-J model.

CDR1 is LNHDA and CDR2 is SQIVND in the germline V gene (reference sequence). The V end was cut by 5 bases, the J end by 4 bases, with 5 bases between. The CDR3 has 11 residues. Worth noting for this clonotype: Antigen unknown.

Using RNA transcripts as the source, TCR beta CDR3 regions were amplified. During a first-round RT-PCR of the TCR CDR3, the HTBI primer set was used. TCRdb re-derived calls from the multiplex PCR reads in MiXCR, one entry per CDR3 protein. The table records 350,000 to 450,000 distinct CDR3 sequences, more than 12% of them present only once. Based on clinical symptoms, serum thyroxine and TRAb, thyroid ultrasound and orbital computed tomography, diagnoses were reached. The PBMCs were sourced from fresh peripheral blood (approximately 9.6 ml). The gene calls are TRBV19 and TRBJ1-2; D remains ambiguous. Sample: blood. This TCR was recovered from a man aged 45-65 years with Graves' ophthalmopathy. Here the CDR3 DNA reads TGTGCCAGTAGTTACAGCTATGGCTACACCTTC. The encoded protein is CASSYSYGYTF.